This paragraph reports one TCR beta chain. The antigen remains unidentified. The source of the sample is a study of CD8+ T cells in alopecia areata. RNA extraction and reverse transcription yielded cDNA as sequencing template. Repertoires were generated with immunoSEQ multiplex PCR, while TCRdb's copy carries only in-frame clones and drops some. This sample has about 130,000 clones, with roughly 50% found just once. Study-wide findings and caveats: Treatment with tofacitinib significantly lowered scalp clonality and reduced expanded CD8+ clones among the top 100.

This CDR3 region has 14 residues. The germline CDR1 and CDR2 sequences are LGHNA and YSLEER. Trimming cost V 0 bases and J 6 bases, with 8 bases left between them. Indicated treatment: oral pan-JAK inhibitor, 5-10 mg twice daily. This material consisted of CD8+ T cells sorted from blood, taken at week 4, from a patient treated with tofacitinib. This receptor was identified in a human donor with alopecia areata. The chain combines TRBV4-3 with TRBJ2-2; no definite D call. CDR3 nucleotide sequence: TGCGCCAGCAGCCAAGATCCAGGTCCCGGGGAGCTGTTTTTT. Translated: CASSQDPGPGELFF.